The subject of this entry is one T cell receptor (beta chain). The data were obtained in a study of T-cell reconstitution after alpha-beta-depleted transplantation in children. The germline V gene encodes CDR1 SNHLY and CDR2 FYNNEI. V dropped 6 bases and J dropped 4 bases, with 12 bases sitting between them. This CDR3 contains 13 residues. Construction of the TCRbeta library involved unique molecular identifiers. TCRdb re-called the PCR reads through MiXCR, storing one row per CDR3 protein. The table records around 370,000 distinct CDR3 sequences, roughly 16% of them present only once. The chain uses TRBV2 and TRBJ2-5; possible D gene TRBD2, 6 bases. The specimen was PBMCs, mostly from graft donor cells, collected 360 days after TCRalphabeta/CD19-depleted stem cell transplant. The TCR originated in a male patient under 10 years old who had a stem cell transplant for acute lymphoblastic leukemia, so the T cells may come from the graft donor. Here the CDR3 DNA reads TGTGCCAGCAGGGTAGCGGAAAGAGAGACCCAGTACTTC. The encoded protein is CASRVAERETQYF.